These 29 T cell receptor beta chains share one sample of origin, sequenced in a study of blood T cell repertoires in COVID-19. Assay used: immunoSEQ multiplex PCR; TCRdb lists only in-frame clones, some missing. The sample records roughly 250,000 clones, around 89% being singletons. Material: PBMCs or T cells enriched from blood (not recorded which). Source of these receptors: a woman in her fifties or sixties who had recovered from COVID-19.

This rearrangement joins TRBV28 to TRBJ2-2, with D possibly being TRBD1 (6 bases). CDR3 size: 18 residues. Trimming took 3 bases from V and 3 from J, leaving 20 bases between them. Germline CDR1 is MDHEN and CDR2 is SYDVKM. Here the CDR3 reads CASSLRLGGSRDTGELFF. The DNA for the CDR3 is TGTGCCAGCAGTTTGCGCCTAGGGGGTTCACGGGACACCGGGGAGCTGTTTTTT.

V usage is TRBV28 and J usage is TRBJ2-7; 9 bases map to TRBD1. The CDR3 length is 15 residues. From germline, CDR1 is MDHEN and CDR2 SYDVKM. After removal of 6 bases from V and 7 bases from J, the junction contained 13 bases not matched to a gene. CDR3 sequence (DNA): TGTGCCAGCAGGAACGCGGGACAGGGCCCGTGGGAGCAGTACTTC. It specifies CASRNAGQGPWEQYF.

The V and J genes are TRBV29-1 and TRBJ2-1; D is perhaps TRBD1 (6 bases). Germline lookup yields CDR1 SQVTM and CDR2 ANQGSEA. V lost 3 bases and J 8 bases, leaving 8 bases between the germline ends. The CDR3 loop spans 11 amino acids. CDR3 in DNA: TGCAGCGTTGACAGGGGACATGAGCAGTTCTTC. This gives the protein CSVDRGHEQFF.

V usage is TRBV11-1 and J usage is TRBJ2-3; TRBD2 agrees at 13 bases. This CDR3 is 14 amino acids long. Germline CDR1 SGHAT, CDR2 FQDESV (reference sequence). V dropped 1 base and J dropped 13; count of bases not matched to a gene: 5. The CDR3 loop is CASSLGTSGSPKYF. In nucleotides, the CDR3 is TGTGCCAGCAGCTTAGGGACTAGCGGGAGCCCTAAGTATTTT.

The table lists this clone with a count of one. The chain uses TRBV30 and TRBJ2-2; the match to TRBD2 covers 9 bases. The CDR3 spans 15 residues. Germline V gene data show CDR1 as GTSNPN and CDR2 as SVGIG (reference sequence). Unmatched junction bases numbered 11, after V lost 6 bases and J lost 6 bases. The CDR3 protein is CACDSGSGYAGELFF. CDR3 nucleotides: TGTGCCTGCGATAGCGGGAGTGGGTACGCCGGGGAGCTGTTTTTT.

This clone was recorded once. This chain uses TRBV7-3 with TRBJ2-1; TRBD1 matches 7 bases. CDR1 SGHTA and CDR2 FQGTGA come from the germline V gene. The V segment lost 4 bases and the J segment 4 bases; nucleotides outside the gene matches: 7. The CDR3 runs 15 residues. The CDR3 DNA reads as TGTGCCAGCAGCTCTAGACAGGGCCAGTACAATGAGCAGTTCTTC. Translation gives CASSSRQGQYNEQFF. Full variable domain (remainder filled in from reference TRBV7-3 and TRBJ2-1): GAGVSQTPSNKVTEKGKYVELRCDPISGHTALYWYRQSLGQGPEFLIYFQGTGAADDSGLPNDRFFAVRPEGSVSTLKIQRTERGDSAVYLCASSSRQGQYNEQFFGPGTRLTVL.

The chain combines TRBV2 with TRBJ1-1, with D possibly matching TRBD1 (5 bases). This CDR3 has 13 amino acids. Trimming took off 7 bases at V and 5 bases at J, with 14 bases between the two ends. Germline CDR1 reads SNHLY; CDR2 reads FYNNEI. CDR3 residues: CASMTRARTEAFF. CDR3 bases: TGTGCCAGCATGACCAGGGCGAGGACTGAAGCTTTCTTT.

The chain uses TRBV4-3 and TRBJ2-3, with 7 nucleotides matching TRBD2. In germline, CDR1 is LGHNA, CDR2 YSLEER. This CDR3 contains 17 residues. With 2 bases clipped from V and 1 base from J, the junction kept 9 bases outside the gene matches. The chain's CDR3 is CASSQSLAVIGTDTQYF. CDR3 nucleotide sequence: TGCGCCAGCAGCCAAAGCCTAGCGGTGATCGGCACAGATACGCAGTATTTT.

This sequence joins TRBV20-1 and TRBJ1-2; D perhaps matches TRBD1 (5 bases). CDR1 and CDR2 from the germline V gene are DFQATT and SNEGSKA (reference sequence). CDR3 size: 11 residues. CDR3 protein: CRGQGSYGYTF. The CDR3, as DNA: TGCAGGGGGCAGGGCAGCTATGGCTACACCTTC.

The chain joins TRBV4-1 to TRBJ2-3; D remains unclear. This CDR3 contains 11 residues. The V end lost 1 base, the J end lost 6 bases, and 2 bases lay between the germline ends. Germline loops: CDR1 MGHRA, CDR2 YSYEKL. The CDR3 reads CASSQADTQYF. CDR3 sequence (DNA): TGCGCCAGCAGCCAAGCGGATACGCAGTATTTT.

The V gene is TRBV29-1, the J gene TRBJ1-3, with D possibly being TRBD1 (5 bases). Germline V gives CDR1 SQVTM, CDR2 ANQGSEA. Deletions cut 0 bases from V and 0 bases from J, with 12 bases between. This CDR3 comprises 16 residues. The CDR3 nucleotides read TGCAGCGTTGAAGAAGGACACCTACTCTCTGGAAACACCATATATTTT. This translates into CSVEEGHLLSGNTIYF.

The V and J genes are TRBV28 and TRBJ2-7; 12 bases line up with TRBD2. The CDR3 is made up of 15 amino acids. Germline CDR1 is MDHEN and CDR2 is SYDVKM. The V and J ends lost 5 bases and 2 bases, in that order; junction bases with no gene match: 4. The CDR3 DNA reads as TGTGCCAGCAGTCCTAGCGGGAGGGCGACCTACGAGCAGTACTTC. Protein: CASSPSGRATYEQYF.

The chain couples TRBV20-1 to TRBJ1-3, with 7 bases lining up with TRBD1. The trim removed 3 bases at V and 4 bases at J, leaving 21 bases unmatched. This CDR3 comprises 19 residues. The V gene's germline CDR1 is DFQATT and CDR2 SNEGSKA (reference sequence). CDR3: CSASGQKGQPGLVGNTIYF. CDR3 DNA sequence: TGCAGTGCTAGTGGACAGAAGGGACAGCCAGGGCTGGTGGGAAACACCATATATTTT.

The rearrangement uses TRBV6-5 and TRBJ2-1; 10 bases are shared with TRBD1. Trimming cost V 4 bases and J 5 bases; bases outside gene matches: 5. This CDR3 comprises 15 residues. Per germline, CDR1 MNHEY and CDR2 SVGAGI. CDR3 nucleotides: TGTGCCAGCAGTTTCCGGGACAGGGGACACAATGAGCAGTTCTTC. Protein product: CASSFRDRGHNEQFF.

The chain uses TRBV18 and TRBJ2-7; 7 bases are a match to TRBD1. The ends lost 3 bases at V and 1 base at J; junction bases unmatched: 6. This CDR3 is 15 amino acids long. The germline CDR1 and CDR2 sequences are KGHSH and LQKENI. CDR3 amino acids: CASSPQGQTSYEQYF. The DNA of the CDR3 is TGTGCCAGCTCACCGCAGGGACAGACATCCTACGAGCAGTACTTC.

The V gene is TRBV30, the J gene TRBJ1-6; D might be TRBD1 (6 bases). Germline lookup yields CDR1 GTSNPN and CDR2 SVGIG (reference sequence). V was cut by 3 bases and J by 3 bases, with 12 bases left in between. The CDR3 sequence is 15 residues long. CDR3 sequence reads: CAWRLTGYYNSPLHF. The CDR3 bases are TGTGCCTGGAGACTCACAGGGTACTATAATTCACCCCTCCACTTT.

The chain couples TRBV10-2 to TRBJ1-2; 7 bases fit TRBD1. Trimming at V came to 7 bases and at J to 4 bases, leaving 18 bases not matched to a gene. The CDR3 contains 17 residues. CDR1 is WSHSY and CDR2 is SAAADI in the germline V gene. The DNA of the CDR3 is TGCGCCAGCACTCCCTCCGGGACAGCCCGTGGAATCTATGGCTACACCTTC. Its translation is CASTPSGTARGIYGYTF.

The chain links TRBV7-2 to TRBJ1-2; 9 nucleotides line up with TRBD1. This CDR3 comprises 15 residues. CDR1 is SGHTA, CDR2 FQGNSA, per germline. With 3 bases clipped from V and 4 bases from J, the junction kept 6 bases outside the gene matches. The CDR3 nucleotides read TGTGCCAGCAGCTTTACAGGGGGCGCAGTCTATGGCTACACCTTC. This encodes CASSFTGGAVYGYTF.

The genes are TRBV21-1 and TRBJ2-3; the table calls TRBD2, which could not be checked here. TRBV21-1 is annotated as a pseudogene. The CDR3 covers 15 residues. The CDR3 coding sequence is TGTGCCAGATTGGGACTAGCTATATGCACAGATACGCAGTATTTT. Translating gives CARLGLAICTDTQYF.

The chain has TRBV18 and TRBJ2-1; D not resolved. Germline V gene sequence: CDR1 KGHSH, CDR2 LQKENI. With 3 bases removed from V and 0 bases from J, the gap between germline ends came to 9 bases. CDR3 length equals 15 residues. The CDR3 DNA follows: TGTGCCAGCTCACCCAAGGAGAGCTCCTACAATGAGCAGTTCTTC. This translates into CASSPKESSYNEQFF.

J is TRBJ2-3 and V is TRBV19, with 8 bases lining up with TRBD2. The CDR3 runs to 17 residues. The V segment lost 0 bases and the J segment 2 bases; nucleotides outside the gene matches: 7. Germline values: CDR1 LNHDA, CDR2 SQIVND (reference sequence). The chain's CDR3 is CASSIEGSSGPTDTQYF. CDR3 DNA sequence: TGTGCCAGTAGTATAGAGGGGTCTAGCGGGCCCACAGATACGCAGTATTTT.

This clone has only a few counts. The V call is TRBV28, the J call TRBJ1-2; TRBD1 matches 7 bases. V dropped 10 bases and J dropped 5; count of bases not matched to a gene: 13. CDR3 size: 14 residues. CDR1 and CDR2 from the germline V gene are MDHEN and SYDVKM. CDR3 bases: TGTGCCACCAACAGGAGGGGGCGCCCTTATGGCTACACCTTC. Translating gives CATNRRGRPYGYTF.

This chain links TRBV21-1 with TRBJ1-5. TRBV21-1 is noted as a pseudogene. The length of the CDR3 is 15 residues. The CDR3 loop is CASSNGLLKGQPQHF. In DNA form, the CDR3 reads TGTGCCAGCAGCAACGGACTGCTAAAGGGTCAGCCCCAGCATTTT.

The CDR3 reads CASSLFLIDYNEQFF. The CDR3 region has the DNA TGTGCCAGCAGCTTATTCCTAATAGACTACAATGAGCAGTTCTTC. The V gene is TRBV7-8, the J gene TRBJ2-1; no clear D gene. Trimming shortened V by 2 bases and J by 3 bases, and 11 bases separated the two germline ends. This CDR3 has 15 residues. Germline V lookup: CDR1 SGHVS, CDR2 FQNEAQ.

The rearrangement joins TRBV4-2 to TRBJ1-3, with D unresolved. CDR1 is LGHNA, CDR2 YNFKEQ, per germline. Trimming shortened V by 0 bases and J by 5 bases, and 17 bases separated the two germline ends. The CDR3 sequence is 17 residues long. CDR3 amino acids: CASSQEMARGARNTIYF. DNA for the CDR3: TGTGCCAGCAGCCAAGAAATGGCTCGGGGAGCTCGAAACACCATATATTTT.

This clone was recorded a few times. The chain uses TRBV28 and TRBJ1-2, with D possibly matching TRBD1 (6 bases). Germline V gene data show CDR1 as MDHEN and CDR2 as SYDVKM. CDR3 size: 13 residues. V was pared by 6 bases and J by 8 bases, with 16 bases between. As DNA, the CDR3 is TGTGCCAGCAGGACGAATCACAGGGACGGCTACACCTTC. It translates to CASRTNHRDGYTF.

The chain employs TRBV15 and TRBJ2-1; D unclear. The V end lost 5 bases, the J end lost 0 bases, and 8 bases lay between the germline ends. The CDR3 is 14 amino acids. CDR1 is LNHNV and CDR2 is YYDKDF in the germline V gene (reference sequence). The CDR3 bases are TGTGCCACCAGCGACTCGACCTCCTACAATGAGCAGTTCTTC. It is translated as CATSDSTSYNEQFF.

This clone turned up a few times. The chain recombines TRBV6-2 or TRBV6-3 with TRBJ2-1, with 7 nucleotides matching TRBD2. The germline CDR1 and CDR2 sequences are MNHEY and SVGEGT. Trimming removed 0 bases from V and 2 bases from J; junction bases left unmatched: 4. This CDR3 region has 16 residues. CDR3: CASSYSAGAPYNEQFF. CDR3 bases: TGTGCCAGCAGTTACTCGGCGGGAGCCCCCTACAATGAGCAGTTCTTC.

This clone came up a few times. The chain joins TRBV5-6 to TRBJ2-2, with a tentative D call TRBD1 (6 bases). Germline-derived CDR1 and CDR2 are SGHDT and YYEEEE. The CDR3 is 13 residues long. Trimming shortened V by 6 bases and J by 6 bases, and 12 bases separated the two germline ends. CDR3 protein: CASILQGSGELFF. The CDR3 DNA sequence: TGTGCCAGCATCTTACAGGGTTCCGGGGAGCTGTTTTTT.